This TCR beta chain was found in a study of OX40 agonist ivuxolimab in advanced cancers. Whole-study findings and limits: The authors did not determine the antigen specificity of the expanded peripheral T cells.

Trimming pared 5 bases from V and 3 bases from J, leaving 5 bases between. The CDR3 extends over 11 amino acids. From germline, CDR1 is SEHNR and CDR2 FQNEAQ (reference sequence). The sample holds a few counts of this clone. Its matching antigen is unknown. Only in-frame clones appear in the TCRdb table, and some are missing; sequencing was by immunoSEQ multiplex PCR. The data show more than 55,000 clones, over 70% seen once. The genes are TRBV7-9 and TRBJ2-7; no firm D call. The material sequenced was CD4+ or CD8+ T cells sorted from blood, taken in a trial of the OX40 agonist ivuxolimab. The receptor comes from an adult with an advanced solid tumor such as melanoma, head and neck, liver or kidney cancer. CDR3 region: CASSDNYEQYF. CDR3 nucleotides: TGTGCCAGCAGCGACAACTACGAGCAGTACTTC.